This TCR beta chain was captured in a study of T cells in localized non-small cell lung cancer. The study's findings and limits: A denser population of T cells in blood accompanied longer overall survival. Highest T cell clonality was seen in uninvolved adjacent lung, surpassing that measured in tumor. The study detected a median around 50 of the top 100 tumor clones in adjacent lung.

V shed 8 bases and J 3 bases; nucleotides not matched to a gene: 14. Germline V CDR1 and CDR2: SGHNT, YENEEA. The CDR3 length is 16 residues. The uninvolved lung lay at least 2 cm from the tumor margin and lacked atypia. This clone has a handful of counts. Its target is not known. Assay used: immunoSEQ multiplex PCR; TCRdb lists only in-frame clones, some missing. The data show just under 6,500 clones, approximately 16% seen once. This TCR was recovered from a male donor aged 60 or older with stage II squamous cell lung carcinoma. The chain uses TRBV11-3 and TRBJ2-7, with 9 bases identical to TRBD1. The source was normal lung tissue next to the tumor, collected before any cancer treatment. CDR3 in amino acids: CASSGGRGTGRYEQYF. The DNA for the CDR3 is TGTGCCAGCTCGGGTGGGAGAGGGACAGGGCGCTACGAGCAGTACTTC.